Described below is a single TCR beta chain sequence and its context. Its antigen is still unknown. A junction end diverges from the germline sequence, so it may reflect a read error. The data are from a study of cytomegalovirus exposure and HLA in healthy donors. Study information: The Caucasian-associated ancestry cluster held roughly 84% of roughly 370 genotyped donors. Study-wide findings and caveats: Analyzed later, association rates of TCRs varied across HLA loci, with DRB1 most and HLA-C fewest. A prior analysis recorded that most TCR beta V segments were productive about 87% or about 30% of the time.

Germline V gene sequence: CDR1 SEHNR, CDR2 FQNEAQ (reference sequence). The CDR3 totals 12 residues. Researchers ran the PCR with 60 Vbeta and 13 Jbeta primers. Per the study methods: Around 83 million unique TCR beta chains, 10 million to 14 million shared, were counted in a later analysis. Method: immunoSEQ multiplex PCR; TCRdb's copy keeps in-frame clones and lacks some. That table furnishes V, J and clone size, whereas the DNA furnished D and trimming. Of 110,000 or so clones listed, approximately 80% are singletons. The chain carries TRBV7-9 and TRBJ2-3; no firm D call. This TCR was recovered from a man aged 35 to 55 in good health and CMV-seropositive. What was sequenced was PBMCs. CDR3 in amino acids: CSSSPPTGTQYF. CDR3 DNA sequence: TGTTCCAGCAGCCCCCCCACGGGTACGCAGTATTTT.